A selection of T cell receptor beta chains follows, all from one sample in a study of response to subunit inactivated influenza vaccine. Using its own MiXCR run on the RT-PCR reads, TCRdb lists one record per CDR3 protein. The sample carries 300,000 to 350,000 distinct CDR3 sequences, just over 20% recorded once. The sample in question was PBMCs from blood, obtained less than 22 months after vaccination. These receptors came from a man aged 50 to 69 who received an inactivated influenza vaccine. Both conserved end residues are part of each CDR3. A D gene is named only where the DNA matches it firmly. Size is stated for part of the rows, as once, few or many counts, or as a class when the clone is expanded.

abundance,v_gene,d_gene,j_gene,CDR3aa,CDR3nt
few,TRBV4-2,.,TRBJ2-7,CASSQDLGTHSTEQYF,TGTGCCAGCAGCCAAGATCTCGGGACCCATTCCACCGAGCAGTACTTC
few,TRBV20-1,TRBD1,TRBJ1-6,CSAHRGNRRNSPLHF,TGCAGTGCCCACAGGGGAAATCGACGTAATTCACCCCTCCACTTT
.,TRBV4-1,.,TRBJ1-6,CASSQVVAAGSPLHF,TGCGCCAGCAGCCAAGTAGTAGCCGCGGGTTCACCCCTCCACTTT
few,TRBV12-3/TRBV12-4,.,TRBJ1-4,CASSWGPNEKLFF,TGTGCCAGCTCGTGGGGGCCTAATGAAAAACTGTTTTTT
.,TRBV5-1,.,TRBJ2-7,CASSLVESSYEQYF,TGCGCCAGCAGCTTGGTGGAAAGCTCCTACGAGCAGTACTTC
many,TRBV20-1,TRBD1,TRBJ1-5,CSAGTSGGSQPQHF,TGCAGTGCCGGTACGTCAGGGGGAAGTCAGCCCCAGCATTTT
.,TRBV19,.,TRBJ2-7,CASSRTVSSYEQYF,TGTGCCAGTAGTAGGACAGTCAGCTCCTACGAGCAGTACTTC
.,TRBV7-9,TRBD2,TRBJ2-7,CASSPGTSGSNEQYF,TGTGCCAGCAGCCCCGGGACTAGCGGGAGTAACGAGCAGTACTTC
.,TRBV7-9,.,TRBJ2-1,CASSLAGRGDEQFF,TGTGCCAGCAGCTTAGCCGGGAGAGGGGACGAGCAGTTCTTC
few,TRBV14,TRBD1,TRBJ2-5,CASSQDRWGQQETQYF,TGTGCCAGCAGCCAAGATCGGTGGGGACAGCAAGAGACCCAGTACTTC
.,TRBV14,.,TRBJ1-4,CASSLDSGRKLFF,TGTGCCAGCAGCCTGGACAGCGGGCGAAAACTGTTTTTT
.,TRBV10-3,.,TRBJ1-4,CAISESAQGREKLFF,TGTGCCATCAGTGAGTCTGCGCAGGGGCGGGAAAAACTGTTTTTT
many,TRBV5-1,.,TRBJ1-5,CASSLEGGRNQPQHF,TGCGCCAGCAGCTTGGAGGGGGGCAGAAATCAGCCCCAGCATTTT
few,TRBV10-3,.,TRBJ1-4,CAINRDFNEKLFF,TGTGCCATCAACCGGGATTTTAATGAAAAACTGTTTTTT
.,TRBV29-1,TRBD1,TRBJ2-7,CSAQGIGQVEQYF,TGCAGCGCCCAAGGCATAGGACAGGTCGAGCAGTACTTC
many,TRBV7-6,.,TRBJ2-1,CASSPLPASQRGQFF,TGTGCCAGCAGCCCACTCCCTGCTAGCCAACGAGGGCAGTTCTTC
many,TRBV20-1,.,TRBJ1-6,CSAREFTGSPLHF,TGCAGTGCTAGAGAGTTTACCGGATCACCCCTCCACTTT
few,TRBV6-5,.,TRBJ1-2,CASSYSKRGGPNYGYTF,TGTGCCAGCAGTTACTCGAAACGCGGGGGGCCTAACTATGGCTACACCTTC